This T cell receptor (beta chain) originates from a study of blood T cells in healthy people across ages. The CDR3 has 17 residues. V was shortened by 2 bases and J by 1 base, with 12 bases between the two germline ends. The germline V gene has CDR1 SGHVS and CDR2 FQNEAQ. Primed by a sample-barcoded 5' primer and a J-beta primer mix, a second PCR proceeded for roughly 6 to 12 cycles. TCRdb analysed the 5' RACE reads with MiXCR anew, one entry per CDR3 protein. The data show more than 800,000 distinct CDR3 sequences, 45% seen once. Aged roughly 6 to 90, donors were systemically healthy Caucasians from Russia. Per sample, a minimum of 6.5 million PBMCs were isolated. Whole-study findings and limits: Estimates based on one million T cells were treated as lower bounds. Naive CD4+ cell counts and diversity both ran higher in long-lived than in aged donors.

About this clonotype itself: Its antigen is undetermined.

The sequencing sample was made of blood. This receptor was identified in a woman aged 55 to 70 in good health. The chain has TRBV7-8 and TRBJ1-6; possibly TRBD1 for D (6 bases). This chain's CDR3 is CASSLRGSESYNSPLHF. In nucleotides, the CDR3 is TGTGCCAGCAGCTTAAGGGGGTCGGAGTCCTATAATTCACCCCTCCACTTT.